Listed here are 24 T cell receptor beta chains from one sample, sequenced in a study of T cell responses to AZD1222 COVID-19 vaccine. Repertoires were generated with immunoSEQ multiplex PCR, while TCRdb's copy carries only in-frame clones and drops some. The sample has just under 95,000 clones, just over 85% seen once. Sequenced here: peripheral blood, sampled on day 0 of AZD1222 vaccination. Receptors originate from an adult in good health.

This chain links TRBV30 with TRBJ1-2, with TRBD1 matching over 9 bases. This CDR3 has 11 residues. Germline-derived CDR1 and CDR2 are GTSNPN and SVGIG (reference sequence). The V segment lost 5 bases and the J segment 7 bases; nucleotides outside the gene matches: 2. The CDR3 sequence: CAWGTGSGYTF. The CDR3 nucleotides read TGTGCCTGGGGGACAGGGAGTGGCTACACCTTC.

The CDR3 sequence is CASSQETPPGLAGGLAKNIQYF. The CDR3 bases are TGCGCCAGCAGCCAAGAAACGCCCCCGGGACTAGCGGGAGGCCTAGCCAAAAACATTCAGTACTTC. This chain uses TRBV4-1 with TRBJ2-4; the match to TRBD2 covers 15 bases. J lost 0 bases, V lost 0 bases, and 12 bases had no gene match. Germline values: CDR1 MGHRA, CDR2 YSYEKL. There are 22 residues in the CDR3.

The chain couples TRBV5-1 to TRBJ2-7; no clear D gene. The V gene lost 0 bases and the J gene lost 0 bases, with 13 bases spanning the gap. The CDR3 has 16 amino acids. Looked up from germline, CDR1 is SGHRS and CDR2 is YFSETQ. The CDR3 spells CASSLESVSLSYEQYF. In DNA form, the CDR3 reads TGCGCCAGCAGCTTGGAATCGGTTAGTCTCTCCTACGAGCAGTACTTC.

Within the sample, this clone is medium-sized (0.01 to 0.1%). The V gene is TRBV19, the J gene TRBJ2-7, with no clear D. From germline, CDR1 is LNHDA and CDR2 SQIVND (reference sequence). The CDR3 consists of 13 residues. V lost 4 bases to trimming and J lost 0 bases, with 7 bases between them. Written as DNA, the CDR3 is TGTGCCAGTAGTACAGCAATCTCCTACGAGCAGTACTTC. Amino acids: CASSTAISYEQYF.

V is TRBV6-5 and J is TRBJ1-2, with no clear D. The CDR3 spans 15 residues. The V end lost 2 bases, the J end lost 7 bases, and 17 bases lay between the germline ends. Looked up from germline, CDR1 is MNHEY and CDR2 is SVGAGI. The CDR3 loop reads CASSYAPEVEGGYTF. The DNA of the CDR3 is TGTGCCAGCAGTTACGCCCCCGAAGTCGAGGGTGGCTACACCTTC.

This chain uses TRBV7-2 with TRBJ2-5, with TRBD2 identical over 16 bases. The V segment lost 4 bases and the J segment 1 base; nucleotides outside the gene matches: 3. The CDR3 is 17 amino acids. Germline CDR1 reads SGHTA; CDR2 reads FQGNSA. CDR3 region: CASSSGLAGGPQETQYF. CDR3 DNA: TGTGCCAGCAGCTCGGGACTAGCGGGAGGGCCCCAAGAGACCCAGTACTTC.

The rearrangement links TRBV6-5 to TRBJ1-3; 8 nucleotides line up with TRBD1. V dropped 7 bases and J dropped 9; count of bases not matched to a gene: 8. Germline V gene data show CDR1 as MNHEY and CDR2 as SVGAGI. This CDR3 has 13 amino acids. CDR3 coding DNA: TGTGCCAGCACATCGGGAACAGGGGGCACCATATATTTT. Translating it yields CASTSGTGGTIYF.

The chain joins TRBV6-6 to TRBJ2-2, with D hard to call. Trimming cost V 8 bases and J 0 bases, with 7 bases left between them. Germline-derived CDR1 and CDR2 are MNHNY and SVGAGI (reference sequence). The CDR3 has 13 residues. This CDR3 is CASGPPNTGELFF. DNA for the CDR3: TGTGCCAGCGGCCCTCCGAACACCGGGGAGCTGTTTTTT.

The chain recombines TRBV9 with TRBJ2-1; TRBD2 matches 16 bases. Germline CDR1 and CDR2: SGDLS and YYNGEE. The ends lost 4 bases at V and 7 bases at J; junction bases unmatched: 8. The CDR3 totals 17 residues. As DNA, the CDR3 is TGTGCCAGCAGCTCCGGGACTAGCGGGAGGGCCGTAAATGAGCAGTTCTTC. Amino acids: CASSSGTSGRAVNEQFF.

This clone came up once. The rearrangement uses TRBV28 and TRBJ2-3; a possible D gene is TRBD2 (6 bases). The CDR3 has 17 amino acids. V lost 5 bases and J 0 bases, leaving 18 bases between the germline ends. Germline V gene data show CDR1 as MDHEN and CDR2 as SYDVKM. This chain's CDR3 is CASSPPPKGTSTDTQYF. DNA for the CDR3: TGTGCCAGCAGTCCCCCCCCCAAGGGGACTAGCACAGATACGCAGTATTTT.

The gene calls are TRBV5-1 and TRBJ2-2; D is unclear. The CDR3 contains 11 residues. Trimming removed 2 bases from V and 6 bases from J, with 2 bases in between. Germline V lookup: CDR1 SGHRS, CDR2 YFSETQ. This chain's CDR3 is CASSFSGELFF. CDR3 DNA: TGCGCCAGCAGCTTTTCCGGGGAGCTGTTTTTT.

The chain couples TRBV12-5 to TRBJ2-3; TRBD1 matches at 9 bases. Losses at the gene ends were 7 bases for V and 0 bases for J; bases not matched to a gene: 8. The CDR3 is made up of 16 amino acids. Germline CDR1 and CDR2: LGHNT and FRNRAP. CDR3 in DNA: TGTGCTAGTGCCTTAAGGGGACAGGGTAGCACAGATACGCAGTATTTT. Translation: CASALRGQGSTDTQYF.

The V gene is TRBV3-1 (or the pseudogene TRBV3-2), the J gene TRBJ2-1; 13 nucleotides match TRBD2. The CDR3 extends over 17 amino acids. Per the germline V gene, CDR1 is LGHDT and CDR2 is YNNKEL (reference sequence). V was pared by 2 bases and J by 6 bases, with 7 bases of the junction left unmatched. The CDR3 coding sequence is TGTGCCAGCAGCCAACCGAGACTAGCGGGAGGACGCAATGAGCAGTTCTTC. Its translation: CASSQPRLAGGRNEQFF.

CDR3 coding DNA: TGTGCCAGCAGCCCGAGGGGGGGAGGAAACACCATATATTTT. It yields the protein CASSPRGGGNTIYF. The genes are TRBV6-5 and TRBJ1-3; weak D call: TRBD1 (6 bases). The CDR3 is 14 amino acids. The V gene lost 6 bases and the J gene lost 4 bases, with 13 bases spanning the gap. The germline gives CDR1 MNHEY, CDR2 SVGAGI.

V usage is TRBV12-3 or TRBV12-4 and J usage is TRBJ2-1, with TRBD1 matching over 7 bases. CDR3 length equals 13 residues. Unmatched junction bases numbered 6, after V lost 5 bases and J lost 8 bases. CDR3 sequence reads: CASSTGTDDEQFF. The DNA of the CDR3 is TGTGCCAGCAGTACTGGGACAGACGATGAGCAGTTCTTC.

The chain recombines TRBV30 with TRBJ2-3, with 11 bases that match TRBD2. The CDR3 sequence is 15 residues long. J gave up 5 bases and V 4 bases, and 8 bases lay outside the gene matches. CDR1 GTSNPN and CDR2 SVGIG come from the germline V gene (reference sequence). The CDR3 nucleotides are TGTGCCTGGACCCGGCTAGCGGGAGGAGGAGATACGCAGTATTTT. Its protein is CAWTRLAGGGDTQYF.

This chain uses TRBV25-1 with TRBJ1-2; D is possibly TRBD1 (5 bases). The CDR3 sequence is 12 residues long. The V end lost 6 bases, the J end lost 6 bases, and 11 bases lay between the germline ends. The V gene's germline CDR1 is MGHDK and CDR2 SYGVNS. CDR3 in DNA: TGTGCCAGCAGGGACCTCAGGGATGGCTACACCTTC. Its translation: CASRDLRDGYTF.

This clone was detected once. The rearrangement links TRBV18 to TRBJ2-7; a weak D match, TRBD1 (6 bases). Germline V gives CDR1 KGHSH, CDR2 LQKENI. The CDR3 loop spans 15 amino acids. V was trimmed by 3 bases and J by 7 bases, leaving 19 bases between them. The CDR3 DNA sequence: TGTGCCAGCTCACCCCCCAATACAGGGCTGGGTGAGCAGTACTTC. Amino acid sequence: CASSPPNTGLGEQYF.

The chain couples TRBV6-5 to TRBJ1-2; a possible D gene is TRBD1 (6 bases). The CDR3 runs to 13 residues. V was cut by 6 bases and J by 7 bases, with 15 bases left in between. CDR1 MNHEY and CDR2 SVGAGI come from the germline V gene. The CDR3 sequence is CASRVAGGGGYTF. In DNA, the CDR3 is TGTGCCAGCAGAGTAGCCGGGGGCGGTGGCTACACCTTC.

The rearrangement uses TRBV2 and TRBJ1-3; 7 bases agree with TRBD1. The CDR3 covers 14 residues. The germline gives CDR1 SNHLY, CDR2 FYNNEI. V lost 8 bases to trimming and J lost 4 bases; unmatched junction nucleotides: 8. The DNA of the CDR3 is TGTGCCAGCGCAATAGACAGGGTCGGAAACACCATATATTTT. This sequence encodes CASAIDRVGNTIYF.

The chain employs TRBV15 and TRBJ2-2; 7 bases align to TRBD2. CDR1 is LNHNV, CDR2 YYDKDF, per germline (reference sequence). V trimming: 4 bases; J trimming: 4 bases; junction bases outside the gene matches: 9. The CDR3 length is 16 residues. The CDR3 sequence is CATSNYRGVGTGELFF. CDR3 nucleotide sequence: TGTGCCACCAGCAATTATCGGGGGGTTGGCACCGGGGAGCTGTTTTTT.

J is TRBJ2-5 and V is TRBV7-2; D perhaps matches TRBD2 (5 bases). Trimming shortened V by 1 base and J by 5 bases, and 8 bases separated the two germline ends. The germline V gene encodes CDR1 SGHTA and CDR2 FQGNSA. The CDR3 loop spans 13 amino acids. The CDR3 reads CASSLVVAETQYF. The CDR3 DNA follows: TGTGCCAGCAGCTTAGTAGTAGCGGAGACCCAGTACTTC.

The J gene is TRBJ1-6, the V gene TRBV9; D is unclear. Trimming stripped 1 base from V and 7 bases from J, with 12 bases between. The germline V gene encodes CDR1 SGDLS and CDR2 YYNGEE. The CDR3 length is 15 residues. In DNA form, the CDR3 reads TGTGCCAGCAGCGTATCCGACCTCGGGAATTCACCCCTCCACTTT. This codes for CASSVSDLGNSPLHF.

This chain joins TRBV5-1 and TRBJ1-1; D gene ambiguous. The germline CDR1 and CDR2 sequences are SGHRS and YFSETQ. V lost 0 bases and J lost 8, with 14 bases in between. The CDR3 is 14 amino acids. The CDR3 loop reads CASSLGNSYLEAFF. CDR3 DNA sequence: TGCGCCAGCAGCTTGGGAAACAGCTATTTAGAAGCTTTCTTT. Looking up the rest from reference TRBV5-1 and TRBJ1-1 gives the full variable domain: KAGVTQTPRYLIKTRGQQVTLSCSPISGHRSVSWYQQTPGQGLQFLFEYFSETQRNKGNFPGRFSGRQFSNSRSEMNVSTLELGDSALYLCASSLGNSYLEAFFGQGTRLTVV.